The entry below describes one T cell receptor beta chain. The target of this receptor is not known. Base qualities are missing; no much larger clone stands one base away. This sample is drawn from a study of T cell changes during pregnancy in multiple sclerosis (dated by TCRdb to the late 2010s). As for the study more broadly: In women with multiple sclerosis, the researchers looked at how the T cell repertoire shifted as pregnancy progressed.

Reading from cysteine to phenylalanine, the CDR3 counts 15 amino acids. Only the CDR3 region is kept as DNA, spanning 45 bases read in frame from base 1. V has 6 bases trimmed and J has 4 bases trimmed; junction bases matching no gene number 8. For CDR1 and CDR2, the germline V gene lists MNHEY and SVGAGI. Receptor libraries were prepared by the immunoSEQ multiplex PCR assay. What TCRdb holds here is the immuneACCESS table cut down to in-frame rearrangements. Part of the clones is not present; checked against another copy, under half of the missing clones reflect an unresolved V gene, and the others are unexplained. This sample has about 23,000 clones in its table, and about 89% of those were observed once. The ten biggest clones cover approximately 6.3% of the sample.

Recombination connected TRBV6-5 to TRBJ2-3, and TRBD1 matches 9 of the central bases. The starting material was CD8+ T cells from peripheral blood mononuclear cells, obtained in the first trimester of pregnancy. The clonotype originates from a female donor with multiple sclerosis, enrolled in a pregnancy study. CDR3 region: CASSPGTGSPDTQYF. The DNA sequence is TGTGCCAGCAGCCCCGGGACAGGGTCCCCAGATACGCAGTATTTT.